This record concerns one T cell receptor (beta chain) sequence. The source of the sample is a study of blood T cell repertoires in COVID-19. Study as a whole: Specimens from acute and convalescent COVID-19 originated in the United States, Italy and Spain. T cells, B-cell-depleted T cells, or PBMCs supplied cDNA or gDNA.

Authors' methods: By means of reference gene primer amplification, nucleated cell counts were estimated. Profiled with immunoSEQ multiplex PCR; TCRdb holds only in-frame clones, not every one. The V and J calls and clone size were taken over from that table, and D and trimming were inferred from the DNA. The data contain roughly 43,000 clones, about 85% of them singletons. The germline gives CDR1 SGDLS, CDR2 YYNGEE. Between the trimmed V and J ends, which lost 1 base and 6 bases, there was a span of 7 bases. The CDR3 is 12 residues long. This rearrangement joins TRBV9 to TRBJ1-1; no clear D. The receptor comes from a woman in her 70s in a cohort sampled during active COVID-19. Sequenced input: peripheral blood. CDR3 bases: TGTGCCAGCAGCGTAAGCGATGCTGAAGCTTTCTTT. Translating it yields CASSVSDAEAFF.